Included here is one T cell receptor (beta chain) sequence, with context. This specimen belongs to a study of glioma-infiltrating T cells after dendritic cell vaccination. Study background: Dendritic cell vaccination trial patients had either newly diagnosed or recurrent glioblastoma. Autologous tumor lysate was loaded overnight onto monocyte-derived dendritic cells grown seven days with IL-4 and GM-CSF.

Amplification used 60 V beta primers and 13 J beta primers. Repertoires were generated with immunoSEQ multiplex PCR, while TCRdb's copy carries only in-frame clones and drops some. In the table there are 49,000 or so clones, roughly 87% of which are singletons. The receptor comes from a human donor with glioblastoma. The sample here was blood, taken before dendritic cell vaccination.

CDR3 region: CASSLHRDRGYEQYF. The CDR3 bases are TGCGCCAGCAGCTTGCACCGGGACAGGGGTTACGAGCAGTACTTC. The rearrangement uses TRBV5-1 and TRBJ2-7, with 10 bases fitting TRBD1. CDR1 and CDR2 (germline): SGHRS, YFSETQ. This CDR3 is built from 15 residues. J gave up 4 bases and V 1 base, and 5 bases lay outside the gene matches.